This TCR beta chain was observed in a study of shared clonotypes between healthy human individuals. Findings and caveats of the study: Expectations were that clonotype sharing among donors would be affected by sequencing depth. The study drew on few donors, limiting represented genetic and exposure-history diversity. The researchers took only blood, and tissue repertoires probably look different.

V lost 3 bases and J 1 base, leaving 10 bases between the germline ends. This CDR3 is built from 15 residues. CDR1 LNHDA and CDR2 SQIVND come from the germline V gene (reference sequence). Naive CD8 cells were CD45RO-negative, positively selected for CCR7, excluding terminally differentiated effector memory CD45RA+ cells. On this clone itself: Its cognate antigen is unknown.

The repertoire was sequenced with immunoSEQ multiplex PCR; TCRdb's copy has only in-frame clones and lacks some. The sample lists millions of clones, roughly 91% occurring once. The sequence derives from a young man in good health. Some clones in this sample may be carry-over from other donors' samples. V usage is TRBV19 and J usage is TRBJ1-3, with D unresolved. Sequenced material: naive CD8+ T cells from PBMCs. The CDR3 loop is CASSIPVISGNTIYF. The DNA for the CDR3 is TGTGCCAGTAGTATCCCGGTTATATCTGGAAACACCATATATTTT.